This T cell receptor beta chain was obtained from a study of shared clonotypes between healthy human individuals. In the study overall: Sampling drew on donors who were a couple of women and three men aged 18 to 49.

Looked up from germline, CDR1 is SGHRS and CDR2 is YFSETQ. This CDR3 spans 15 amino acids. Trimming removed 7 bases from V and 2 bases from J; junction bases left unmatched: 7. Unsorted material relied on tens of millions of PBMCs as the source of genomic DNA. Replicate PCRs run on unsorted PBMC used roughly 0.3 ug DNA, which was tens of thousands of T cell genomes. Assay used: immunoSEQ multiplex PCR; TCRdb lists only in-frame clones, some missing. This sample has fewer than 600,000 clones, with 70% to 80% found just once. The origin of this receptor is a middle-aged woman in good health. Some clones in this sample may be carry-over from other donors' samples. The sequenced sample was PBMCs. The rearrangement links TRBV5-1 to TRBJ2-1; TRBD2 matches 9 bases. In DNA, the CDR3 is TGCGCCAGCGTGACTCTAGCGGGAACCTACAATGAGCAGTTCTTC. Protein product: CASVTLAGTYNEQFF.